The clone carrying this T cell receptor beta chain occurred a few times. Its antigen remains unknown. Sequencing used immunoSEQ multiplex PCR; TCRdb keeps in-frame clones, though not all of them. The sample carries roughly 56,000 clones, 82% recorded once. This record belongs to a study of OX40 agonist ivuxolimab in advanced cancers. Study-level findings and limits: Researchers report that CD8+ T cells had, on average, more expanded clones than CD4+.

The sequence was collected from an adult with an advanced solid tumor such as melanoma, head and neck, liver or kidney cancer. The sequencing here drew on CD4+ or CD8+ T cells sorted from blood, taken in a trial of the OX40 agonist ivuxolimab.

The CDR3 region is CAWSAGLGDNEQFF. The CDR3 DNA sequence: TGTGCCTGGAGTGCCGGACTAGGTGACAATGAGCAGTTCTTC. The rearrangement links TRBV30 to TRBJ2-1, with 7 bases aligning to TRBD2. V shed 1 base and J 5 bases; nucleotides not matched to a gene: 5. Germline V gene lookup returns CDR1 GTSNPN and CDR2 SVGIG (reference sequence). The CDR3 has 14 amino acids.